The entry that follows covers one TCR beta chain sequence. This clonotype has only a few counts. The antigen it binds to is not known. No qualities accompany the bases; no much larger clone lies one base away. This record comes from a study of human T cells and chemical hapten exposure (dated by TCRdb to about 2021). Regarding the research as a whole: For sensitization, 2% DPC in acetone was applied to a 2 cm by 2 cm area of upper inner arm skin. Throughout the study period of roughly 24 weeks, patients also received therapeutic DPC doses to the scalp every week. Patch testing was performed on the upper back with Finn chambers containing 0.01% DPC, and the patch tests were scored after 6 days according to International Contact Dermatitis Research Group standards. The patient cohort, mostly female, included alopecia areata with under or over 50% scalp involvement, alopecia totalis and alopecia universalis. Libraries were pooled for sequencing, and per-sample TCR yields varied mainly because of small differences in library volumes within the pool. The study tracked peripheral blood TCR repertoire changes in vivo during primary and secondary sensitization to the hapten diphenylcyclopropenone (DPC) in alopecia patients. Blood was sampled from patients pre-sensitization (week 0) and at 2, 6 and about 24 weeks after DPC sensitization. Blood for TCR sequencing was provided by twenty-nine alopecia patients at one to four time points (pre-sensitization, 2, 6 and 24 weeks).

The paper as a whole reports these results and caveats: All patients had alopecia, a presumed autoimmune disease, so their immune response might differ from that of healthy individuals. Compared with pre-sensitization or healthy control sets, expanded TCRs formed significantly more large CDR3 similarity clusters, which is consistent with antigen-driven responses. No change with DPC sensitization was found in the number of TCRs above 1 in 1000 frequency, and no evidence of global repertoire structure alterations was found. A positive correlation was found between the number of PT1 expanded TCRs and patch test score, with significance reached at thresholds 8, 16 and 32 but not 4. Repeated subsampling changed both the strength of the expansion versus patch-test correlation and the threshold at which the correlation became significant.

V and J lose 0 bases and 1 base, and a span of 11 bases separates them. Taken from the germline V gene, the CDR1 and CDR2 loops are SGHRS and YFSETQ. Its CDR3 holds 15 amino acids, cysteine through phenylalanine. Only the CDR3 part of the read is kept: 45 bases, read in frame from the first base. Sample time point, as interpreted from the label and publication: pre-sensitization, week 0. The meaning of the sample's treatment or condition label: therapeutic diphenylcyclopropenone sensitization with weekly scalp DPC. Blood at each patch-test visit was drawn before the patch test was applied. Patients were eligible if aged 18 to 70, diagnosed with alopecia and judged suitable for DPC therapy, and pregnant patients were excluded. Unfractionated whole blood was collected in Tempus Blood RNA tubes, and total RNA was extracted from that blood. The library was obtained by RACE. The instrument was a NextSeq 500. During library preparation, unique molecular identifiers were attached to individual cDNA molecules so that TCRs could be counted quantitatively and reproducibly. Both TCR alpha and TCR beta chains were sequenced from each blood RNA sample. In the authors' own workflow: The median number of TCRs per sample was approximately 93,000, ranging from 23,224 to 690,600. The Decombinator software suite was used to annotate V, J and CDR3 in the TCR reads. Every sample was subsampled to the same number of TCRs (28,000) for the PS versus PT1 abundance plots. TCRs were defined as expanded if absent before sensitization and observed at least eight times at the 2-week time point. TCRdb trimmed public reads at Q25 via fastp, called clones via MiXCR and kept in-frame beta chains. Here each entry gathers all rows of one CDR3 protein and keeps the most common genes and DNA. The V and J calls follow TCRdb's processing rather than the paper's. This sample lists roughly 80,000 distinct CDR3 sequences; about 15% were detected once. The ten most abundant clones make up approximately 4.5% of the sample.

Sequenced here: whole blood, sampled in connection with sensitization to the hapten diphenylcyclopropenone (DPC). The clonotype originates from a woman aged 50 to 65 with alopecia areata. Some clones in this sample may be carry-over from other donors' samples. The chain is assembled from TRBV5-1 and TRBJ2-7; too little of a D gene remains to name it. The encoded CDR3 is CASSLANGKSYEQYF. In nucleotides, the sequence is TGCGCCAGCAGCTTGGCCAACGGCAAATCCTACGAGCAGTACTTC.